The rows below give T cell receptor beta chains drawn from one sample of a study of cytomegalovirus exposure and HLA in healthy donors. Assay: immunoSEQ multiplex PCR; the TCRdb copy retains only in-frame clones and omits some. The repertoire has 95,000 or so clones, 81% of them found once; the top ten carry approximately 4%. Sequences were obtained from PBMCs. These receptors were obtained from a woman in her seventies in good health and CMV-seropositive. Both conserved end residues are part of each CDR3. The D gene is left open where the match is weak. Some rows mark clone size as missing; the rest say once, few, many or name a class of expanded clone.

>TRBJ2-1|TRBD1|TRBV4-1|-
TGCGCCAGCAGCCCCCCGGCGGGACAGGGGTGGAATGAGCAGTTCTTC
CASSPPAGQGWNEQFF
>TRBJ2-7|-|TRBV28|-
TGTGCCAGCACTCAGGAGGGCGAGCAGTACTTC
CASTQEGEQYF
>TRBJ2-1|TRBD1|TRBV11-2|-
TGTGCCAGCAGCCAGGACAGGCTGCCCTACAATGAGCAGTTCTTC
CASSQDRLPYNEQFF
>TRBJ2-7|-|TRBV19|-
TGTGCCAGTAGCCGGCGCGGTTACGAGCAGTACTTC
CASSRRGYEQYF
>TRBJ2-7|TRBD1|TRBV7-2|-
TGTGCCAGCAGCCCTACAGGGGGGCAGCAGTACTTC
CASSPTGGQQYF
>TRBJ2-7|TRBD1|TRBV5-6|few
TGTGCCAGCAGCGCGGACAGGCCCTCTCCCTACGAGCAGTACTTC
CASSADRPSPYEQYF
>TRBJ2-1|TRBD2|TRBV29-1|-
TGCAGCGTGCGGGAGTTAAAGGGGGAGCAGTTCTTC
CSVRELKGEQFF
>TRBJ1-3|-|TRBV30|-
TGTGCCTGGAGGTTCCGGGGGGGAAACACCATATATTTT
CAWRFRGGNTIYF
>TRBJ2-1|TRBD1|TRBV27|-
TGTGCCAGCAGTATCACGGGACAGATCGGCGAAACCGATATTAACTCCTACAATGAGCAGTTCTTC
CASSITGQIGETDINSYNEQFF
>TRBJ2-1|TRBD2|TRBV28|-
TGTGCCAGCAGTAGAGCGGGAGGCTCCTACAATGAGCAGTTCTTC
CASSRAGGSYNEQFF
>TRBJ2-3|TRBD2|TRBV7-2|-
TGTGCCAGCAGCTTTGGAGTACTAGCGGGAGGTGGGACAGATACGCAGTATTTT
CASSFGVLAGGGTDTQYF
>TRBJ1-6|TRBD1|TRBV27|-
TGTGCCAGCAGTATACGACAGGGGAATAATTCACCCCTCCACTTT
CASSIRQGNNSPLHF
>TRBJ2-1|TRBD2|TRBV5-1|-
TGCGCCAGCAGCTTGACGGGACTAGCGGGAGGCCCGAGCTCCTACAATGAGCAGTTCTTC
CASSLTGLAGGPSSYNEQFF
>TRBJ2-1|-|TRBV4-2|few
TGTGCCAGCAGCCAAGCCCTAGACTACAATGAGCAGTTCTTC
CASSQALDYNEQFF
>TRBJ2-3|-|TRBV5-1|once
TGCGCCAGCAGCTTGGGAGGGCCCACAGATACGCAGTATTTT
CASSLGGPTDTQYF
>TRBJ2-1|-|TRBV7-9|-
TGTGCCAGCAGCTCGACTCCCAATGAGCAGTTCTTC
CASSSTPNEQFF
>TRBJ2-2|TRBD1|TRBV30|-
TGTGCCCAGCAGGGGGCTTACACCGGGGAGCTGTTTTTT
CAQQGAYTGELFF
>TRBJ2-7|TRBD1|TRBV5-4|-
TGTGCCAGCAGCATCCGGACAGGGGCCTTTTACGAGCAGTACTTC
CASSIRTGAFYEQYF
>TRBJ1-4|TRBD1|TRBV19|once
TGTGCCAGTAGTATCGGGACAGGTCGGGAAAAACTGTTTTTT
CASSIGTGREKLFF
>TRBJ2-3|-|TRBV28|-
TGTGCCAGCAGGATATTTCAACGTGGGGGCCTTAGGGATACGCAGTATTTT
CASRIFQRGGLRDTQYF
>TRBJ2-7|-|TRBV7-2|-
TGTGCCAGCAGTTCCGCTATGGAGAGCTCCTACGAGCAGTACTTC
CASSSAMESSYEQYF
>TRBJ2-7|-|TRBV5-8|-
TGTGCCAGCAGCTTGGTCCAAACCTACGAGCAGTACTTC
CASSLVQTYEQYF
>TRBJ2-3|TRBD1|TRBV2|-
TGTGCCAGCAGTTGGACAGGGAGGACAGATACGCAGTATTTT
CASSWTGRTDTQYF
>TRBJ2-5|TRBD1|TRBV25-1|-
TGTGCCAGCAGTGAATGGGGACAGGGGAGGGAGACCCAGTACTTC
CASSEWGQGRETQYF
>TRBJ1-4|TRBD1|TRBV5-1|-
TGCGCCAGCAGCCCCACCCGACAGGGTTGGGAAAAACTGTTTTTT
CASSPTRQGWEKLFF
>TRBJ2-7|TRBD1|TRBV19|-
TGTGCCAGTAGTCCCCCGGTGGGACAGGGTAGGCACGAGCAGTACTTC
CASSPPVGQGRHEQYF
>TRBJ2-7|-|TRBV27|-
TGTGCCAGCAGAAACCCTCGCCTAGCGCACTCCTACGAGCAGTACTTC
CASRNPRLAHSYEQYF
>TRBJ2-1|TRBD1|TRBV11-1|few
TGTGCCAGCAGCCAGGACAGGGGCTCCTACAATGAGCAGTTCTTC
CASSQDRGSYNEQFF
>TRBJ2-7|TRBD1|TRBV5-8|-
TGTGCCAGCAGCTTCGACAGGGGGCTGGGCGAGCAGTACTTC
CASSFDRGLGEQYF
>TRBJ1-6|TRBD1|TRBV30|once
TGTGCCTGGAGTGTAGGTCTGTTTGGGACAGGGAATTCACCCCTCCACTTT
CAWSVGLFGTGNSPLHF
>TRBJ2-7|-|TRBV4-2|-
TGTGCCAGCAGTACCACAGGGACCACCTACGAGCAGTACTTC
CASSTTGTTYEQYF
>TRBJ1-3|-|TRBV6-6|many
TGTGCCAGCAGTTATGGGGAGCACTCTGGAAACACCATATATTTT
CASSYGEHSGNTIYF